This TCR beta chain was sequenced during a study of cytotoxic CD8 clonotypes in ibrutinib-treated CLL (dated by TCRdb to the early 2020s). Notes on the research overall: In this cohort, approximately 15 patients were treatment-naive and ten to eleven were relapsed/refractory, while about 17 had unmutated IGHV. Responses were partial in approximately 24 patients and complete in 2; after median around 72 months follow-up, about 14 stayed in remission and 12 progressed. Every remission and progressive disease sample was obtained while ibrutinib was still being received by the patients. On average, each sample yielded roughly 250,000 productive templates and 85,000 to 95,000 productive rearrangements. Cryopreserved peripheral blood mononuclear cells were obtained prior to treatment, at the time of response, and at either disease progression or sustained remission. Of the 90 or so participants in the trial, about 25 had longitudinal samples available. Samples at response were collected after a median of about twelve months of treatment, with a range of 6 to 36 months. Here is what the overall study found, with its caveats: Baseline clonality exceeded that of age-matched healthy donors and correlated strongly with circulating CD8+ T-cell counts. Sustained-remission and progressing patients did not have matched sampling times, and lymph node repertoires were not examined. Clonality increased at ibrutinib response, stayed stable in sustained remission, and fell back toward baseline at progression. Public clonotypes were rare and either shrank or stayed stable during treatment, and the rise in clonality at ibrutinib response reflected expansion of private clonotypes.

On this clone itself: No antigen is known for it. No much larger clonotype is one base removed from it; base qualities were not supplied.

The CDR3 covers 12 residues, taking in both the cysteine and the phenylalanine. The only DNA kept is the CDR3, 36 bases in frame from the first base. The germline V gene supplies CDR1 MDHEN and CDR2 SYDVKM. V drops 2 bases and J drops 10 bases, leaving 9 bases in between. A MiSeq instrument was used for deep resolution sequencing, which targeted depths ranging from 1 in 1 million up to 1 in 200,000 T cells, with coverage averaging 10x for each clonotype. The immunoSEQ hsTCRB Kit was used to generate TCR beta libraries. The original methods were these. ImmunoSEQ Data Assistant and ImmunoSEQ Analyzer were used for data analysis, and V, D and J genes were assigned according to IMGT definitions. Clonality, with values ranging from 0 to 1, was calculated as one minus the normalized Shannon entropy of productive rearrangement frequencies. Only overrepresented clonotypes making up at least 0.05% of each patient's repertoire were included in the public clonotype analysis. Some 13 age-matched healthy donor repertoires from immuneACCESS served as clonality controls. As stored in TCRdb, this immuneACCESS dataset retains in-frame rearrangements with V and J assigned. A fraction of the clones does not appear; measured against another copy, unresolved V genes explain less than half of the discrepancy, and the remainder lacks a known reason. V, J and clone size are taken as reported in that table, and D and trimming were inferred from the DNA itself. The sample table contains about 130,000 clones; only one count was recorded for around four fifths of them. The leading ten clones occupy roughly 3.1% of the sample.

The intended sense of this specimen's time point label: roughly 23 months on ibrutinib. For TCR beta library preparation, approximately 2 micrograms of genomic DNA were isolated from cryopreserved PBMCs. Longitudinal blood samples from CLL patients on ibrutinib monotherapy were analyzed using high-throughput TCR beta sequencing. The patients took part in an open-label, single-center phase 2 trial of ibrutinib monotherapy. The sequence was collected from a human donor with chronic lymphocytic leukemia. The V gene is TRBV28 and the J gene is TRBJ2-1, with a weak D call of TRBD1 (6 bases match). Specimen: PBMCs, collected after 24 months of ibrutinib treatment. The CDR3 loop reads CASSLLGTEQFF. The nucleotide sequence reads TGTGCCAGCAGTTTACTGGGGACAGAGCAGTTCTTC.